These T cell receptor beta chains were read from a single sample in a study of T cell responses to AZD1222 COVID-19 vaccine. Libraries were prepared by immunoSEQ multiplex PCR; TCRdb keeps only in-frame clonotypes and omits some of them. This table has roughly 70,000 clones, less than 85% appearing once. The sequences come from peripheral blood, collected on day 0 of AZD1222 vaccination. The receptors derive from an adult in good health. The CDR3 runs from the conserved cysteine through the conserved F or W. The D gene is left open where the match is weak. Clone size appears in some rows only: once, few, many, or a class for an expanded clone.

v_gene	d_gene	j_gene	abundance	CDR3nt	CDR3aa
TRBV7-9	-	TRBJ1-3	-	TGTGCCAGCAGTTCGACGGAGATAGTGAAGGCGGGAAACACCATATATTTT	CASSSTEIVKAGNTIYF
TRBV7-8	TRBD1	TRBJ2-7	few	TGTGCCAGCACCCTAGCCGAGACAGGGGTCTACGAGCAGTACTTC	CASTLAETGVYEQYF
TRBV5-6	TRBD1	TRBJ1-1	once	TGTGCCAGCAGCGTTCGACAGGGGTGGAACACTGAAGCTTTCTTT	CASSVRQGWNTEAFF
TRBV6-5	TRBD1	TRBJ2-3	-	TGTGCCAGCGGGACGGGACAGGGGACGTATACGCAGTATTTT	CASGTGQGTYTQYF
TRBV5-1	TRBD1	TRBJ1-5	once	TGCGCCAGCAGCATACAGGGGGGAAATCAGCCCCAGCATTTT	CASSIQGGNQPQHF
TRBV6-5	TRBD2	TRBJ2-7	-	TGTGCCAGCAGTTACACCGGAGCGGGGGGGTACTACGAGCAGTACTTC	CASSYTGAGGYYEQYF
TRBV19	TRBD1	TRBJ2-1	-	TGTGCCAGTTGCCCAAGGACAGGGGGCTACAATGAGCAGTTCTTC	CASCPRTGGYNEQFF
TRBV2	-	TRBJ1-4	-	TGTGCCAGCTCGGCCCAGAGGATCGAAAAACTGTTTTTT	CASSAQRIEKLFF
TRBV12-3/TRBV12-4	-	TRBJ1-1	-	TGTGCCAGCAGTTCACTAGCTGGGGGGGTGGCTTTCTTT	CASSSLAGGVAFF
TRBV25-1	-	TRBJ1-3	-	TGTGCCAGCAGACAACAGGCTATGGCTTACTCTGGAAACACCATATATTTT	CASRQQAMAYSGNTIYF
TRBV19	-	TRBJ1-2	once	TGTGCCAGTATGGAGGGGCCGCTGCAAAACTATGGCTACACCTTC	CASMEGPLQNYGYTF
TRBV2	TRBD2	TRBJ2-5	-	TGTGCCAGCGGGCCAGTTCTAGCGGGGGAGACCCAGTACTTC	CASGPVLAGETQYF
TRBV10-2	-	TRBJ2-7	-	TGCGCCAGCAGTGAGTCGTCACGCGTGAGAGTCCGGGTGGTGTGCGAGCAGTACTTC	CASSESSRVRVRVVCEQYF
TRBV14	-	TRBJ1-6	-	TGTGCCAGCAGCCCAACCAGGACAGCTAATTCACCCCTCCACTTT	CASSPTRTANSPLHF